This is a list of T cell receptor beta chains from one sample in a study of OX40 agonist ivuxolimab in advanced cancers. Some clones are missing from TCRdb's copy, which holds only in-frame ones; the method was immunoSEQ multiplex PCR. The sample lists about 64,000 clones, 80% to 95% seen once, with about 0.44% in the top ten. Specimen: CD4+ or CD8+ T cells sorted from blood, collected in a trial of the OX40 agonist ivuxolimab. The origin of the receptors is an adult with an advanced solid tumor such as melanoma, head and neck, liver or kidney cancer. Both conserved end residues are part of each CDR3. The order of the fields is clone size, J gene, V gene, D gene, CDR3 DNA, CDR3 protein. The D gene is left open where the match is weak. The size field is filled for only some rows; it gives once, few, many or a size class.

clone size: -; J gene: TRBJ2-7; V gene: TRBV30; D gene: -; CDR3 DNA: TGTGCCTGGAGTGCCCAACTAAACGAGCAGTACTTC; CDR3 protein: CAWSAQLNEQYF
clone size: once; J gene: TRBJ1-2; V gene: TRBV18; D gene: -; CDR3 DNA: TGTGCCAGCTACCGAGAGGGCGGCTATGGCTACACCTTC; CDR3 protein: CASYREGGYGYTF
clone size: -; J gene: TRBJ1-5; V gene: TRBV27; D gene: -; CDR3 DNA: TGTGCCAGCAGGCCGGGACGCAATCAGCCCCAGCATTTT; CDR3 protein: CASRPGRNQPQHF
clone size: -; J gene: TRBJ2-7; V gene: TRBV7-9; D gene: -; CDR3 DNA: TGTGCCAGCAGCTTAAGGGGCAGAAACTACGAGCAGTACTTC; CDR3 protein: CASSLRGRNYEQYF
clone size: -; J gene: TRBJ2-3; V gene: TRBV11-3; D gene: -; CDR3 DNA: TGTGCCAGCAGCTTGCGTCTTGAGGGAGCGGGAGATACGCAGTATTTT; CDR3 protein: CASSLRLEGAGDTQYF
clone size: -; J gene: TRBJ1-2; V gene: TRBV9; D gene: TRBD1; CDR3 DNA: TGTGCCAGCAGCGTAGGGACAGGGGCGCTCTATGGCTACACCTTC; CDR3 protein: CASSVGTGALYGYTF
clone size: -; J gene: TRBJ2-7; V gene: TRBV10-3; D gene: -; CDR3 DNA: TGTGCCATCAGTGAAGGGACCTCCTACGAGCAGTACTTC; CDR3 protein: CAISEGTSYEQYF
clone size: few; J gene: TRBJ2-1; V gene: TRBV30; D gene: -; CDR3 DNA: TGTGCCTGGAGTCTCCAGCAGTTCTCCTACAATGAGCAGTTCTTC; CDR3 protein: CAWSLQQFSYNEQFF
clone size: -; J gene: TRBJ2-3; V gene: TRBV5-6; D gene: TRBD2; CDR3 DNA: TGTGCCAGCAGCTCCTACATATTAGGGACTACCCACACAGATACGCAGTATTTT; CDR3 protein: CASSSYILGTTHTDTQYF
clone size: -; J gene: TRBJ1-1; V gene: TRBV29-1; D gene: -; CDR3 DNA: TGCAGCGGGGTGAACACTGAAGCTTTCTTT; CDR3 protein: CSGVNTEAFF
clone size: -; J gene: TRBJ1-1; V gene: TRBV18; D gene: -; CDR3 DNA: TGTGCCAGCTCAGAAATACCCGAGGGGAACACTGAAGCTTTCTTT; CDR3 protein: CASSEIPEGNTEAFF
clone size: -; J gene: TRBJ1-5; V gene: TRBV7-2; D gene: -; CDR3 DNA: TGTGCCAGCAGCTTAGGAGGGTCTCAGCCCCAGCATTTT; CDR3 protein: CASSLGGSQPQHF
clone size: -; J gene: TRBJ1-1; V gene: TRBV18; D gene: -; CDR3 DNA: TGTGCCAGCTCACCCACCTTGGGAGCTTTCTTT; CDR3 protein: CASSPTLGAFF
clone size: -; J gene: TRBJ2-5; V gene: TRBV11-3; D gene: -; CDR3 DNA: TGTGCCAGCAGCTTAGTTGCGTGGCGGGAAGAGACCCAGTACTTC; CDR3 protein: CASSLVAWREETQYF
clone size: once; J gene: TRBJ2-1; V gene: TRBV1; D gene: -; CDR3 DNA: TGCACCAGCAGCCAAGACGTCAGGGATGATGAGCAGTTCTTC; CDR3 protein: CTSSQDVRDDEQFF
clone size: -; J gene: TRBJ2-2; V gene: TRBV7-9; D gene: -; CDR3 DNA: TGTGCCAGCAGCATCGACCCCACCGGGGAGCTGTTTTTT; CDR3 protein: CASSIDPTGELFF
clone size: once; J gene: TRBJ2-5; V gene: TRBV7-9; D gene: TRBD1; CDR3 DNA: TGTGCCAGCAGCTCAGATAGTGACAGGGGAGGGACCCAGTACTTC; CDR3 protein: CASSSDSDRGGTQYF
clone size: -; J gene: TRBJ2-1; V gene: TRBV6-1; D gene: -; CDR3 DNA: TGTGCCAGCAGTGAACGCGCGCGGAATGAGCAGTTCTTC; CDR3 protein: CASSERARNEQFF
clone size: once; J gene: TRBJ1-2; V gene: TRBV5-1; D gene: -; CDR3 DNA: TGCGCCAGCAGCTTGGGGAATAAAGGCGGCTACACCTTC; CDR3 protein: CASSLGNKGGYTF
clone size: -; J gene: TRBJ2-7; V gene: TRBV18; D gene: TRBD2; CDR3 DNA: TGTGCCAGCTCACCACAACTAGCGGGAGGTCCCTACGAGCAGTACTTC; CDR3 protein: CASSPQLAGGPYEQYF
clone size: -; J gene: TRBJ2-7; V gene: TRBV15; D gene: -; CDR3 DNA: TGTGCCACCAGCAGAGACCAGGGTTACGAGCAGTACTTC; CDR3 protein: CATSRDQGYEQYF
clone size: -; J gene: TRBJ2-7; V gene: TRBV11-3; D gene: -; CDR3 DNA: TGTGCCAGCAGCTTAGGGTTGGGGGGTGGGCCCTCCCACGAGCAGTACTTC; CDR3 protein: CASSLGLGGGPSHEQYF